Shown below are 16 T cell receptor beta chains from a single sample sequenced in a study of technical replicates of blood from several donors. The assay was immunoSEQ multiplex PCR, and TCRdb's table has in-frame clones only and misses some. The sample consists of 84,000 or so clones, about 92% of them appearing once. Sequencing input: T cells isolated from PBMCs. These receptors were obtained from a human donor in good health.

The chain combines TRBV5-5 with TRBJ1-1; TRBD1 matches at 9 bases. Germline loops: CDR1 SGHKS, CDR2 YYEKEE (reference sequence). V shed 7 bases, J shed 1 base, and the junction held 11 bases outside the gene matches. The length of the CDR3 is 16 residues. The CDR3 DNA follows: TGTGCCAGCGGAACGGGACAGGGTGTTACGAACACTGAAGCTTTCTTT. As protein: CASGTGQGVTNTEAFF.

The chain links TRBV6-5 to TRBJ2-5; TRBD2 agrees at 8 bases. The CDR3 length is 15 residues. The V gene end was trimmed by 7 bases and the J gene end by 6 bases; junction bases not matched to a gene: 13. Germline CDR1 reads MNHEY; CDR2 reads SVGAGI. The CDR3 loop reads CASNAGTSGGKTQYF. The CDR3 DNA sequence: TGTGCCAGCAACGCCGGGACTAGTGGGGGCAAGACCCAGTACTTC.

V usage is TRBV6-5 and J usage is TRBJ1-4, with 11 bases that match TRBD1. This CDR3 comprises 13 residues. J lost 7 bases, V lost 7 bases, and 2 bases had no gene match. The germline V gene has CDR1 MNHEY and CDR2 SVGAGI. As DNA, the CDR3 is TGTGCCAGCAAGGACAGGGGGCGTGAAAAACTGTTTTTT. Translated, it gives CASKDRGREKLFF.

The gene calls are TRBV6-5 and TRBJ2-3, with D possibly being TRBD2 (6 bases). Trimming cost V 2 bases and J 4 bases, with 13 bases left between them. CDR3 length: 15 residues. CDR1 is MNHEY and CDR2 is SVGAGI in the germline V gene. The CDR3 DNA is TGTGCCAGCAGTTACGGGAATACGGGGGCAGATACGCAGTATTTT. This codes for CASSYGNTGADTQYF.

The chain uses TRBV7-2 and TRBJ1-3, with D possibly matching TRBD1 (5 bases). Germline CDR1 reads SGHTA; CDR2 reads FQGNSA. The CDR3 consists of 18 residues. V was pared by 2 bases and J by 0 bases, with 17 bases between. CDR3 amino acids: CASSLFPFRTSSGNTIYF. Written as DNA, the CDR3 is TGTGCCAGCAGCTTATTTCCATTCCGGACAAGCTCTGGAAACACCATATATTTT.

The rearrangement uses TRBV5-1 and TRBJ2-7; TRBD2 matches 8 bases. The germline V gene encodes CDR1 SGHRS and CDR2 YFSETQ. Losses at the gene ends were 0 bases for V and 2 bases for J; bases not matched to a gene: 7. This CDR3 has 16 residues. The CDR3 DNA sequence: TGCGCCAGCAGCTTGGTGTCCAGCGGGGGTACCTACGAGCAGTACTTC. Translating it yields CASSLVSSGGTYEQYF.

The chain carries TRBV6-5 and TRBJ2-1; 10 bases fit TRBD1. V was clipped by 6 bases and J by 14 bases; unmatched bases: 4. This CDR3 has 11 residues. Germline CDR1 MNHEY, CDR2 SVGAGI. The CDR3 bases are TGTGCCAGCAGGGGGGGGACAGGGGAGTTCTTC. This gives the protein CASRGGTGEFF.

This clone was counted a single time. The rearrangement links TRBV28 to TRBJ1-1; 9 nucleotides align to TRBD1. Trimming at V came to 6 bases and at J to 1 base, leaving 6 bases not matched to a gene. CDR1 and CDR2 (germline): MDHEN, SYDVKM. The CDR3 sequence is 15 residues long. Here the CDR3 DNA reads TGTGCCAGCAGCTTAGGGACAGGGCCGAACACTGAAGCTTTCTTT. Protein product: CASSLGTGPNTEAFF.

In this sample, this clone turned up once. The chain uses TRBV29-1 and TRBJ2-3; the match to TRBD2 covers 9 bases. Germline V gives CDR1 SQVTM, CDR2 ANQGSEA. The CDR3 length is 16 residues. Trimming at V came to 6 bases and at J to 6 bases, leaving 16 bases not matched to a gene. CDR3 coding DNA: TGCAGCGTCTACCGACTAGCGGAGCCGATTTTTGATACGCAGTATTTT. Translating gives CSVYRLAEPIFDTQYF.

This chain connects TRBV7-9 to TRBJ2-1; the D gene is possibly TRBD2 (5 bases). V was cut by 1 base and J by 9 bases, with 7 bases left in between. Germline V gives CDR1 SEHNR, CDR2 FQNEAQ (reference sequence). CDR3 size: 12 residues. The CDR3 nucleotides read TGTGCCAGCAGCTTAGACAGCGGTGAGCAGTTCTTC. Encoded protein: CASSLDSGEQFF.

V usage is TRBV7-9 and J usage is TRBJ1-2; D unresolved. Per germline, CDR1 SEHNR and CDR2 FQNEAQ (reference sequence). The germline V and J ends were trimmed by 6 bases and 0 bases, with 8 bases remaining between them. This CDR3 has 13 amino acids. Written as DNA, the CDR3 is TGTGCCAGCAGTCCAACTTCTAACTATGGCTACACCTTC. It codes for CASSPTSNYGYTF.

The rearrangement links TRBV5-4 to TRBJ2-1; 9 bases align to TRBD1. CDR1 SGHNT and CDR2 YYREEE come from the germline V gene (reference sequence). The CDR3 runs to 16 residues. V dropped 3 bases and J dropped 9; count of bases not matched to a gene: 13. CDR3 loop: CASSYLETGGLGEQFF. The CDR3 nucleotides read TGTGCCAGCAGCTACCTTGAGACAGGGGGGCTCGGTGAGCAGTTCTTC.

The V call is TRBV4-1, the J call TRBJ2-7; D may be TRBD2 (6 bases). The length of the CDR3 is 15 residues. Germline CDR1 MGHRA, CDR2 YSYEKL. Trimming shortened V by 5 bases and J by 0 bases, and 14 bases separated the two germline ends. As DNA, the CDR3 is TGCGCCAGCAGCTCAATTTTAGCGGTCTCCTACGAGCAGTACTTC. This sequence encodes CASSSILAVSYEQYF.

The chain carries TRBV11-1 and TRBJ2-3, with D perhaps TRBD1 (6 bases). V was clipped by 9 bases and J by 1 base, with 8 bases between them. This CDR3 contains 12 residues. Per the germline V gene, CDR1 is SGHAT and CDR2 is FQDESV (reference sequence). CDR3 DNA sequence: TGTGCCAGTCGACAGGGCACAGATACGCAGTATTTT. Its protein product is CASRQGTDTQYF.

The genes are TRBV6-5 and TRBJ2-1; D is perhaps TRBD2 (5 bases). This CDR3 is built from 12 residues. Per germline, CDR1 MNHEY and CDR2 SVGAGI. Trimming removed 4 bases at V and 13 bases at J, with 14 bases between. The CDR3: CASSLDRRHQFF. In DNA, the CDR3 is TGTGCCAGCAGTTTAGACCGGAGGCACCAGTTCTTC.

This chain joins TRBV27 and TRBJ2-7; D unresolved. The CDR3 has 14 amino acids. V lost 5 bases and J lost 2, with 13 bases in between. The germline V gene encodes CDR1 MNHEY and CDR2 SMNVEV (reference sequence). CDR3 residues: CASSHLDLPYEQYF. The DNA for the CDR3 is TGTGCCAGCAGTCATTTAGATCTTCCCTACGAGCAGTACTTC.